The subject of this entry is one T cell receptor beta chain. What it binds is unknown. This specimen comes from a study of OX40 agonist ivuxolimab in advanced cancers. The wider study: The treatment was a fully human IgG2 OX40 agonist, ivuxolimab.

Study findings and constraints: Individuals who were partial responders at 0.1-3.0 mg/kg had clonal expansion that ranked among the lowest.

This CDR3 has 14 residues. The germline CDR1 and CDR2 sequences are SGHRS and YFSETQ. J gave up 5 bases and V 5 bases, and 5 bases lay outside the gene matches. Clones were sequenced by immunoSEQ multiplex PCR, and TCRdb holds only the in-frame ones, with some missing. Among 70,000 to 100,000 clones listed, more than 75% were seen once. The timepoints at which blood was sampled were baseline, cycle 4 day 1, and cycle 7 day 1. Source: CD4+ or CD8+ T cells sorted from blood, taken in a trial of the OX40 agonist ivuxolimab. This chain links TRBV5-1 with TRBJ2-1, with TRBD2 matching over 9 bases. This receptor was taken from an adult with an advanced solid tumor such as melanoma, head and neck, liver or kidney cancer. The chain's CDR3 is CASRRTSANNEQFF. CDR3 nucleotide sequence: TGCGCCAGCAGACGGACTAGCGCAAACAATGAGCAGTTCTTC.